This T cell receptor (beta chain) was sequenced for a study of blood T cell repertoires in COVID-19 (dated by TCRdb to about 2020). Turning to the overall study: Samples from collaborators originated in the United States, Italy and Spain and spanned both the acute and convalescent phases of COVID-19. The prospective study material was composed of cDNA or gDNA derived from T cells, B-cell-depleted T cells, or PBMCs. Deeply sampled blood TCRbeta repertoires from subjects exposed to, actively infected with, or recovered from COVID-19 were included in the dataset. The repertoires were released in a freely available public database meant as a resource for research on the immune response to SARS-CoV-2. The samples were drawn from two sources: the first 160 participants of the ongoing ImmuneRACE study, and 1,254 subjects contributed by 6 global collaborators. Nearly every sample came with metadata listing a de-identified subject ID, COVID-19 status, age in years and sex. Where available, HLA class I and class II types were taken from metadata supplied by the sample provider and were not determined by assay-based typing. Here is what the overall study found, with its caveats: Clinical and demographic metadata were provided uncurated, with the amount varying by source and participant.

Participants in the prospective study were aged roughly 18 to 100 years, lived in 20 to 30 United States geographic areas, and enrolled through a virtual design. To assign participants to cohorts, the prospective study relied on clinical history that participants themselves reported in a screening survey and a study questionnaire. For ImmuneRACE Cohort 3, a participant was defined as recovered based on two consecutive negative NP/OP PCR tests, clearance by a healthcare professional, or resolution of symptoms. Each participant in the prospective study had whole blood, serum and a nasopharyngeal or oropharyngeal swab collected by mobile phlebotomists. Over a roughly 2-month period, participants in the prospective study had the option of providing additional blood draws and questionnaires. Prospective study blood samples were shipped either frozen or at room temperature before DNA extraction. V is pruned by 7 bases and J by 2 bases, leaving 7 bases of the junction without a gene match. Reading the germline V gene (reference sequence) gives CDR1 GTSNPN and CDR2 SVGIG. From its cysteine to its phenylalanine, the CDR3 spans 13 amino acids. CDR3 DNA is the only sequence kept; it has 39 bases, read in frame from the first base.

In regard to this clone: It lacks a known antigen. No base quality information exists; no much larger clone differs at one position.

The immunoSEQ Assay, a bias-controlled multiplex PCR, was used to amplify TCRbeta CDR3 regions from genomic DNA. Under the source paper's analysis protocol: Nucleated cell counts per sample were estimated from amplification of reference gene primers within the assay. To quantify the absolute abundance of each unique TCRbeta CDR3 rearrangement, sequence reads were collapsed and filtered. Productive Simpson clonality was computed per sample as the square root of Simpson's diversity index over productive rearrangements. The clones in this table, taken by TCRdb from immuneACCESS, are in-frame only. Not every clone is retained; where verified, under half of the shortfall comes from an unresolved V gene, and the cause of the rest is unknown. That table supplies the V and J calls and clone size; D and trimming were determined from the DNA. Recorded for this sample are roughly 250,000 clones; approximately 86% of them occurred a single time. The ten top clones hold 1.5% to 2% of the sample.

The clonotype comes from a woman between 45 and 60 years old who had recovered from COVID-19. This receptor chain uses TRBV30 and TRBJ2-5; the junction holds 7 bases that match TRBD2. Source material: PBMCs or T cells enriched from blood (not recorded which). The DNA sequence is as follows: TGTGCCTTAAGGCTAGCGGTACAAGAGACCCAGTACTTC. This yields the protein CALRLAVQETQYF. The full variable domain, with segments outside the CDR3 supplied by the reference TRBV30 and TRBJ2-5 proteins, appears as SQTIHQWPATLVQPVGSPLSLECTVEGTSNPNLYWYRQAAGRGLQLLFYSVGIGQISSEVPQNLSASRPQDRQFILSSKKLLLSDSGFYLCALRLAVQETQYFGPGTRLLVL.